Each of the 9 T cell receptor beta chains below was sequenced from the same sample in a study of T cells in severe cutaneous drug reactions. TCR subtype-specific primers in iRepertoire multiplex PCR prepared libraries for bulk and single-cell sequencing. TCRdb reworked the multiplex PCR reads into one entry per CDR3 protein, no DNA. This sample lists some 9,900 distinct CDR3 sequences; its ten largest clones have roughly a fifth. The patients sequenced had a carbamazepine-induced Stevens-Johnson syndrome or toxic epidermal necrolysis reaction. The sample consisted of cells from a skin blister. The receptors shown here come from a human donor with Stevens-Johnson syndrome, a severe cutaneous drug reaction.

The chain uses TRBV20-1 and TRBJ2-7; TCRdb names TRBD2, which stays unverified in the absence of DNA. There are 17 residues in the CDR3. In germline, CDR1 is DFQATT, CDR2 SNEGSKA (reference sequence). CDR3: CSASLRTSGSSRYEQYF.

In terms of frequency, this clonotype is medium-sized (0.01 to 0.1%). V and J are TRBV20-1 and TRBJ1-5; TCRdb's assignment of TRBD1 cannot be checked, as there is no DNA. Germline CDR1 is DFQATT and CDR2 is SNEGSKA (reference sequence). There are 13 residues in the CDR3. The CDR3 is CSAQGQDDQPQHF.

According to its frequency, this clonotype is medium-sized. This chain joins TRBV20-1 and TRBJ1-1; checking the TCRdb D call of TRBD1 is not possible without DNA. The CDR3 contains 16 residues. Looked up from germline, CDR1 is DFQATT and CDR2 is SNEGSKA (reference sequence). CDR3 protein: CSARVDRKGPGVEAFF.

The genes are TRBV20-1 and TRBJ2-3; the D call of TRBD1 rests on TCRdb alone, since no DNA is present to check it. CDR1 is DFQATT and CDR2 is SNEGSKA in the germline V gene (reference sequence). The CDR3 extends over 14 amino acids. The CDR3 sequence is CSARDPTGTDTQYF.

The chain's CDR3 is CSARPVLAYNEQFF. The chain couples TRBV20-1 to TRBJ2-1. The CDR3 runs to 14 residues. Germline-derived CDR1 and CDR2 are DFQATT and SNEGSKA (reference sequence).

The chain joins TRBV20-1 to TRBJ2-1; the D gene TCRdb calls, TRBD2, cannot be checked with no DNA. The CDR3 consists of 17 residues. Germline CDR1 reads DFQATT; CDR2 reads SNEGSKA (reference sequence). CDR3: CSARGLAVSNSYNEQFF.

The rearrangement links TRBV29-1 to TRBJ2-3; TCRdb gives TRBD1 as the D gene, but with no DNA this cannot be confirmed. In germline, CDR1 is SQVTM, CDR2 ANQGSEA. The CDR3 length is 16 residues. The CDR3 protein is CSVESLGTGSTDTQYF.

The CDR3 loop is CSVTTGKGANEQFF. The chain has TRBV29-1 and TRBJ2-1; with no DNA, the TCRdb D assignment of TRBD1 cannot be verified. CDR1 and CDR2 from the germline V gene are SQVTM and ANQGSEA. There are 14 residues in the CDR3.

The CDR3 sequence is CASSSREKGEKLFF. The rearrangement joins TRBV5-4 to TRBJ1-4; absent DNA, TCRdb's TRBD1 call cannot be checked. CDR1 SGHNT and CDR2 YYREEE come from the germline V gene (reference sequence). The CDR3 runs 14 residues.